One and the same sample provided the 14 T cell receptor beta chains below, sequenced in a study of blood T cell repertoires in COVID-19. Method: immunoSEQ multiplex PCR; TCRdb's copy keeps in-frame clones and lacks some. The sample includes approximately 200,000 clones, around four fifths of them seen just once. Specimen: peripheral blood. The receptors originated from a woman older than 75 with COVID-19, enrolled during active disease.

The chain couples TRBV14 to TRBJ1-2; D gene unclear. Looked up from germline, CDR1 is SGHDN and CDR2 is FVKESK. Trimming removed 0 bases at V and 7 bases at J, with 9 bases between. There are 13 residues in the CDR3. CDR3 protein: CASSQDRLGGYTF. The CDR3 DNA reads as TGTGCCAGCAGCCAAGATAGACTTGGTGGCTACACCTTC.

This chain joins TRBV12-3 or TRBV12-4 and TRBJ2-7, with 7 positions matching TRBD1. This CDR3 comprises 13 residues. Trimming at V came to 1 base and at J to 4 bases, leaving 1 base not matched to a gene. This CDR3 reads CASSLEQGYEQYF. The CDR3 DNA follows: TGTGCCAGCAGTTTAGAACAGGGGTACGAGCAGTACTTC.

The chain recombines TRBV7-2 with TRBJ1-4, with 7 bases aligning to TRBD1. The junction had 2 bases not matched to a gene; V was cut back by 4 bases and J by 3 bases. The CDR3 totals 14 residues. The V gene's germline CDR1 is SGHTA and CDR2 FQGNSA. CDR3 bases: TGTGCCAGCAGCTCGGGACAGTCTAATGAAAAACTGTTTTTT. It translates to CASSSGQSNEKLFF.

Concerning this clone: Mismatch with germline at one junction end may stem from a read error. CDR3 coding DNA: TGTGCCAGAAGCTCAGTTTCCAAAAAGCTGTTTTTT. Translation gives CARSSVSKKLFF. V and J are TRBV5-3 and TRBJ1-4, with D hard to call. TRBV5-3 is filed as an ORF, its function uncertain. This CDR3 region has 12 residues.

This chain joins TRBV18 and TRBJ1-1; D is possibly TRBD1 (5 bases). Per germline, CDR1 KGHSH and CDR2 LQKENI. This CDR3 is built from 15 residues. The germline V and J ends were trimmed by 3 bases and 2 bases, with 13 bases remaining between them. The CDR3 DNA reads TGTGCCAGCTCACCCCAACTCGACAGAAACACTGAAGCTTTCTTT. Its protein product is CASSPQLDRNTEAFF.

This chain connects TRBV5-6 to TRBJ2-3; 7 nucleotides line up with TRBD2. V gave up 0 bases and J gave up 1 base; unmatched junction bases: 5. From germline, CDR1 is SGHDT and CDR2 YYEEEE. The CDR3 has 16 residues. CDR3 coding DNA: TGTGCCAGCAGCTTGGTCCCGGGGGGTCGCACAGATACGCAGTATTTT. Translating gives CASSLVPGGRTDTQYF.

The chain employs TRBV7-6 and TRBJ1-2; D gene unclear. Germline V gene lookup returns CDR1 SGHVS and CDR2 FNYEAQ. The CDR3 has 15 amino acids. Trimming cost V 1 base and J 7 bases, with 16 bases left between them. CDR3 in amino acids: CASSLVAEGIGGYTF. CDR3 DNA: TGTGCCAGCAGCTTAGTTGCGGAGGGTATCGGTGGCTACACCTTC.

The count of this clone is one. The V call is TRBV7-8, the J call TRBJ2-5, with 16 positions matching TRBD2. CDR3 length: 17 residues. V lost 0 bases and J lost 6; bases outside the gene matches: 4. The V gene's germline CDR1 is SGHVS and CDR2 FQNEAQ. The CDR3 region is CASSLAGLAGGLKTQYF. CDR3 nucleotides: TGTGCCAGCAGCTTAGCGGGACTAGCGGGGGGGCTGAAGACCCAGTACTTC.

J is TRBJ2-1 and V is TRBV5-4; TRBD2 agrees at 10 bases. This CDR3 contains 16 residues. With 0 bases clipped from V and 8 bases from J, the junction kept 8 bases outside the gene matches. Germline CDR1 is SGHNT and CDR2 is YYREEE (reference sequence). The CDR3 loop reads CASSLGLAGVLDEQFF. CDR3 sequence (DNA): TGTGCCAGCAGCTTGGGCCTAGCGGGGGTCCTCGATGAGCAGTTCTTC.

This chain uses TRBV5-1 with TRBJ2-1, with a possible D match to TRBD2 (6 bases). Looked up from germline, CDR1 is SGHRS and CDR2 is YFSETQ. Between the trimmed V and J ends, which lost 0 bases and 6 bases, there was a span of 10 bases. The length of the CDR3 is 14 residues. CDR3 DNA: TGCGCCAGCAGCTTGGGAGGCGGGGTCAATGAGCAGTTCTTC. Its translation is CASSLGGGVNEQFF.

This sequence joins TRBV18 and TRBJ1-5; D unclear. V lost 3 bases and J lost 1, with 10 bases in between. The CDR3 runs 15 residues. Germline V CDR1 and CDR2: KGHSH, LQKENI. As DNA, the CDR3 is TGTGCCAGCTCACCCCTCGAGAGGAGCAATCAGCCCCAGCATTTT. As protein: CASSPLERSNQPQHF.

The chain uses TRBV18 and TRBJ2-2, with TRBD1 matching 8 bases. Germline V gene lookup returns CDR1 KGHSH and CDR2 LQKENI. The length of the CDR3 is 17 residues. J was trimmed by 3 bases and V by 1 base; bases with no gene match: 7. The CDR3 nucleotides are TGTGCCAGCTCACCACTATCAGGGGGCAAGGACACCGGGGAGCTGTTTTTT. Amino acids: CASSPLSGGKDTGELFF.

The chain couples TRBV5-4 to TRBJ1-3; possibly TRBD1 for D (6 bases). This CDR3 has 15 amino acids. V was clipped by 4 bases and J by 6 bases, with 17 bases between them. Germline V CDR1 and CDR2: SGHNT, YYREEE (reference sequence). CDR3 coding DNA: TGTGCCAGCAGCACTGCAAGGGACACTTCAAACACCATATATTTT. Its translation is CASSTARDTSNTIYF.

This chain connects TRBV19 to TRBJ2-7; TRBD1 matches at 7 bases. Losses at the gene ends were 5 bases for V and 1 base for J; bases not matched to a gene: 8. The CDR3 totals 15 residues. Germline lookup yields CDR1 LNHDA and CDR2 SQIVND (reference sequence). The CDR3 bases are TGTGCCAGTAGTCCAAGACAGGGTGGTTCCTACGAGCAGTACTTC. Amino acid sequence: CASSPRQGGSYEQYF.